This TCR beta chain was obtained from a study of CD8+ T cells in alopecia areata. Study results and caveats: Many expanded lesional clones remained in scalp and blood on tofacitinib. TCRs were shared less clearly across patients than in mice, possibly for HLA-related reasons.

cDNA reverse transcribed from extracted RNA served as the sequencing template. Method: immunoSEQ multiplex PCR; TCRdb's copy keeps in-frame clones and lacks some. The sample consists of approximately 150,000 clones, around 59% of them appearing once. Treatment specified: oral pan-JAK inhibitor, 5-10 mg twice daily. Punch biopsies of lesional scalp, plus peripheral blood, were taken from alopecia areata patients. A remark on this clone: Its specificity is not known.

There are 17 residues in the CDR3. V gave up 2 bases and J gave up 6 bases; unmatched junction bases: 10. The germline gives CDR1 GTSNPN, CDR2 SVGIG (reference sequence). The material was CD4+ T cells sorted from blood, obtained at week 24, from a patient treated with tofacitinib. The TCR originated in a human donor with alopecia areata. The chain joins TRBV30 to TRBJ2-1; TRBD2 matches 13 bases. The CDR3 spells CAWSLGWTSGGSNEQFF. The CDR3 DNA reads TGTGCCTGGAGTCTTGGCTGGACTAGCGGGGGTAGCAATGAGCAGTTCTTC.